These 5 T cell receptor beta chains share one sample of origin, sequenced in a study of PD-L1 blockade in urothelial cancer. Generated by immunoSEQ multiplex PCR, the TCRdb table keeps only in-frame clones and is missing some. The profile shows some 66,000 clones, 70% to 90% of them singletons. Time point reported: pretreatment peripheral blood. Here the sequenced sample was PBMCs, taken around atezolizumab (anti-PD-L1) treatment. These TCRs come from a man aged 55 to 69 with urothelial cancer.

V usage is TRBV11-3 and J usage is TRBJ1-1, with no clear D. Trimming took 2 bases from V and 4 from J, leaving 17 bases between them. The germline gives CDR1 SGHNT, CDR2 YENEEA. This CDR3 has 16 amino acids. The CDR3 sequence: CASSLFRPGGGTEAFF. The CDR3 DNA reads TGTGCCAGCAGCTTATTTCGGCCTGGCGGCGGCACTGAAGCTTTCTTT.

This rearrangement joins TRBV5-4 to TRBJ1-1, with 7 positions matching TRBD1. From germline, CDR1 is SGHNT and CDR2 YYREEE (reference sequence). This CDR3 spans 12 amino acids. The J segment lost 11 bases and the V segment lost 3 bases, leaving 7 bases of the junction unmatched. Written as DNA, the CDR3 is TGTGCCAGCAGCTCAGGGGGGAGAGGGGCTTTCTTT. This gives the protein CASSSGGRGAFF.

The table lists this clone with a few counts. This sequence joins TRBV7-9 and TRBJ2-1; perhaps TRBD1 as D (5 bases). This CDR3 is 15 amino acids long. The V and J ends lost 4 bases and 0 bases respectively, with 10 bases between them. Per germline, CDR1 SEHNR and CDR2 FQNEAQ (reference sequence). The chain's CDR3 is CASSSKQVSYNEQFF. CDR3 bases: TGTGCCAGCAGCTCTAAACAGGTCTCCTACAATGAGCAGTTCTTC.

J is TRBJ2-7 and V is TRBV7-2, with D possibly matching TRBD2 (6 bases). V dropped 5 bases and J dropped 2 bases, with 16 bases sitting between them. Germline V gene sequence: CDR1 SGHTA, CDR2 FQGNSA. The CDR3 covers 15 residues. DNA of the CDR3: TGTGCCAGCAGCGACGCGGGGTACGGCCCCTACGAGCAGTACTTC. It yields the protein CASSDAGYGPYEQYF.

Here the CDR3 reads CASSLEGPGTGVYEQYF. The CDR3 DNA is TGCGCCAGCAGCTTGGAGGGTCCTGGGACAGGGGTTTACGAGCAGTACTTC. This chain uses TRBV5-1 with TRBJ2-7, with 10 bases matching TRBD1. CDR1 is SGHRS and CDR2 is YFSETQ in the germline V gene. CDR3 length: 17 amino acids. V gave up 0 bases and J gave up 4 bases; unmatched junction bases: 10.